These 19 T cell receptor beta chains were sequenced from one sample in a study of CD8+CD57+ T cells in acquired aplastic anemia. Sequencing was done on patients that had shown CD8+CD57+ cell expansion by flow cytometry. Genomic DNA constituted the template upon which TCR beta VDJ and CDR3 profiling was performed. TCRdb processed the reads anew with MiXCR; each CDR3 protein has one entry. This sample yields about 470,000 distinct CDR3 sequences, of which 25% to 40% are seen a single time; about 0.8% belongs to the top ten. What was sequenced was sorted CD4+, CD8+, or CD8+CD57+ T cells (not recorded which) from PBMCs. Every receptor here comes from a human donor with aplastic anemia.

This clonotype was seen at least ten times. The genes are TRBV9 and TRBJ2-7; 14 bases are shared with TRBD2. The ends lost 4 bases at V and 12 bases at J; junction bases unmatched: 9. The length of the CDR3 is 14 residues. Germline CDR1 SGDLS, CDR2 YYNGEE. The CDR3 DNA follows: TGTGCCAGCAGCCCGGGACTAGCGGGAGATAGGCCGTACTTC. Translation gives CASSPGLAGDRPYF.

CDR3 nucleotides: TGTGCCACCAGCAGAGAGGGGACACTAAATGGAAACACCTTC. Encoded protein: CATSREGTLNGNTF. V gene TRBV15 combines with J gene TRBJ1-2; a weak D match, TRBD1 (6 bases). Germline CDR1 LNHNV, CDR2 YYDKDF (reference sequence). V lost 0 bases and J 12 bases, leaving 17 bases between the germline ends. The CDR3 runs 14 residues.

The chain couples TRBV15 to TRBJ1-6, with TRBD1 identical over 10 bases. The CDR3 has 16 residues. J gave up 6 bases and V 5 bases, and 7 bases lay outside the gene matches. Germline V gene data show CDR1 as LNHNV and CDR2 as YYDKDF (reference sequence). CDR3 residues: CATSGLDRGVNSPLHF. In DNA form, the CDR3 reads TGTGCCACCAGCGGACTGGACAGGGGGGTTAATTCACCCCTCCACTTT.

This clonotype was observed at least ten times. The V and J genes are TRBV19 and TRBJ1-1, with D perhaps matching TRBD1 (5 bases). In germline, CDR1 is LNHDA, CDR2 SQIVND (reference sequence). The CDR3 has 13 amino acids. Trimming removed 5 bases at V and 8 bases at J, with 15 bases between. This CDR3 reads CASSYGGTPEAFF. CDR3 coding DNA: TGTGCCAGTAGTTACGGGGGGACTCCCGAAGCTTTCTTT.

In this sample, this clonotype turned up many times. The chain is built from TRBV12-3 or TRBV12-4 and TRBJ1-2; TRBD1 aligns across 7 bases. The trim removed 7 bases at V and 8 bases at J, leaving 13 bases unmatched. CDR3 length equals 14 residues. CDR3 loop: CASTYNRGLGGYTF. Written as DNA, the CDR3 is TGTGCCAGCACGTACAACAGGGGTTTGGGCGGCTACACCTTC.

This clonotype has at least ten counts. V usage is TRBV24-1 and J usage is TRBJ2-2, with D possibly TRBD2 on 6 matching bases. The V gene lost 5 bases and the J gene lost 0 bases, with 12 bases spanning the gap. The CDR3 is made up of 16 amino acids. From germline, CDR1 is KGHDR and CDR2 SFDVKD. CDR3 in DNA: TGTGCCACCAGTGCCACCAGGGACTCGAACACCGGGGAGCTGTTTTTT. Its translation: CATSATRDSNTGELFF.

CDR3: CATSSGGLAGGEQYF. The CDR3 bases are TGTGCCACCAGCAGTGGAGGACTAGCGGGCGGGGAGCAGTACTTC. The rearrangement uses TRBV15 and TRBJ2-7; 11 bases align to TRBD2. Germline assignment: CDR1 LNHNV and CDR2 YYDKDF (reference sequence). J lost 7 bases, V lost 3 bases, and 8 bases had no gene match. This CDR3 is built from 15 residues.

The chain uses TRBV25-1 and TRBJ2-7; D may match TRBD1 or TRBD2 (5 bases each). CDR1 and CDR2 (germline): MGHDK, SYGVNS. The CDR3 totals 18 residues. V lost 4 bases to trimming and J lost 1 base, with 23 bases between them. The CDR3 region is CASSGTGAVKSDSYEQYF. CDR3 sequence (DNA): TGTGCCAGCAGTGGAACCGGGGCAGTCAAATCGGATTCCTACGAGCAGTACTTC.

The chain joins TRBV19 to TRBJ1-4, with TRBD1 matching 9 bases. CDR1 and CDR2 from the germline V gene are LNHDA and SQIVND (reference sequence). V lost 3 bases, J lost 5 bases, and 4 bases stayed unmatched. CDR3 length: 15 residues. Here the CDR3 reads CASSIGTGRNEKLFF. In DNA form, the CDR3 reads TGTGCCAGTAGTATCGGGACAGGGAGAAATGAAAAACTGTTTTTT. Full variable domain (missing parts from reference TRBV19 and TRBJ1-4): DGGITQSPKYLFRKEGQNVTLSCEQNLNHDAMYWYRQDPGQGLRLIYYSQIVNDFQKGDIAEGYSVSREKKESFPLTVTSAQKNPTAFYLCASSIGTGRNEKLFFGSGTQLSVL.

This clonotype appeared many times. The rearrangement links TRBV2 to TRBJ1-5; 9 nucleotides match TRBD1. CDR1 and CDR2 (germline): SNHLY, FYNNEI. J lost 5 bases, V lost 8 bases, and 10 bases had no gene match. This CDR3 region has 15 residues. The CDR3 here is CASGPGTGNDQPQHF. The DNA of the CDR3 is TGTGCCAGCGGCCCCGGGACAGGGAACGATCAGCCCCAGCATTTT.

This chain joins TRBV6-2 or TRBV6-3 and TRBJ1-5, with D hard to call. The CDR3 extends over 13 amino acids. Germline assignment: CDR1 MNHEY and CDR2 SVGEGT. Trimming left V 6 bases short and J 7 bases short, with 13 bases between. The CDR3 nucleotides are TGTGCCAGCAGATCCGGGTCCCTCCAGCCCCAGCATTTT. Encoded protein: CASRSGSLQPQHF.

This clonotype was seen at least ten times. The CDR3 here is CASSTQGTLRQPQHF. The DNA of the CDR3 is TGTGCCAGTAGTACCCAGGGGACTCTGCGGCAGCCCCAGCATTTT. V and J are TRBV19 and TRBJ1-5, with D perhaps TRBD1 (6 bases). The germline V and J ends were trimmed by 4 bases and 7 bases, with 17 bases remaining between them. CDR3 size: 15 residues. Looked up from germline, CDR1 is LNHDA and CDR2 is SQIVND (reference sequence).

This clonotype occurred a few times. This rearrangement joins TRBV15 to TRBJ2-3; 10 bases map to TRBD2. Losses at the gene ends were 5 bases for V and 2 bases for J; bases not matched to a gene: 4. Germline CDR1 and CDR2: LNHNV and YYDKDF (reference sequence). The CDR3 has 15 residues. In DNA, the CDR3 is TGTGCCACCAGCGTTAGCGGGGGGCCCACAGATACGCAGTATTTT. Residues: CATSVSGGPTDTQYF.

The table lists this clonotype with a few counts. Here the CDR3 omits its conserved ending phenylalanine or tryptophan, so a read error is the likely source. The J gene is TRBJ2-7, the V gene TRBV11-1, with D maybe TRBD1 (7 bases). The CDR3 spans 18 residues. V dropped 1 base and J dropped 7 bases, with 26 bases sitting between them. In germline, CDR1 is SGHAT, CDR2 FQDESV (reference sequence). The CDR3 DNA reads as TGTGCCAGCAGCTTAGGCGCATTGGCCCACCAGGGGGGAGAAGAGCAGTACTCC. It specifies CASSLGALAHQGGEEQYS.

The V and J genes are TRBV27 and TRBJ1-2; maybe TRBD1 (5 bases). Trimming took 0 bases from V and 6 from J, leaving 11 bases between them. The CDR3 has 14 amino acids. The germline V gene has CDR1 MNHEY and CDR2 SMNVEV (reference sequence). The CDR3 region is CASSLSGRWNGYTF. DNA for the CDR3: TGTGCCAGCAGTTTATCGGGACGGTGGAATGGCTACACCTTC.

The rearrangement links TRBV15 to TRBJ2-1, with 8 bases lining up with TRBD2. The V gene end was trimmed by 0 bases and the J gene end by 5 bases; junction bases not matched to a gene: 9. In germline, CDR1 is LNHNV, CDR2 YYDKDF (reference sequence). The CDR3 sequence is 17 residues long. CDR3 sequence: CATSRDHSGGSHNEQFF. The CDR3 bases are TGTGCCACCAGCAGAGATCACAGCGGGGGCAGTCACAATGAGCAGTTCTTC.

This clonotype came up many times. The genes are TRBV2 and TRBJ1-2, with D unclear. CDR1 is SNHLY and CDR2 is FYNNEI in the germline V gene. Trimming took 10 bases from V and 11 from J, leaving 23 bases between them. The CDR3 consists of 13 residues. This CDR3 reads CANRAGLSVFYTF. The CDR3 bases are TGTGCCAACCGGGCAGGTCTGTCCGTATTTTACACCTTC. Full variable domain (remainder filled in from reference TRBV2 and TRBJ1-2): EPEVTQTPSHQVTQMGQEVILRCVPISNHLYFYWYRQILGQKVEFLVSFYNNEISEKSEIFDDQFSVERPDGSNFTLKIRSTKLEDSAMYFCANRAGLSVFYTFGSGTRLTVV.

This clonotype was seen only a few times. V gene TRBV6-1 combines with J gene TRBJ2-3; 8 bases fit TRBD2. This CDR3 is 12 amino acids long. Germline CDR1 reads MNHNS; CDR2 reads SASEGT. V lost 9 bases and J lost 4; bases outside the gene matches: 3. The CDR3 DNA sequence: TGTGCCAGTAGGCGGGAGGCAGATACGCAGTATTTT. It yields the protein CASRREADTQYF.

Regarding this clonotype: Being one base from a much bigger clone, this may be a read error. The chain carries TRBV7-9 and TRBJ1-2; the D is unclear. Per germline, CDR1 SEHNR and CDR2 FQNEAQ (reference sequence). With 1 base removed from V and 3 bases from J, the gap between germline ends came to 12 bases. The CDR3 contains 15 residues. In DNA form, the CDR3 reads TGTGCCAGCAGCTTAGGGACGGTATATGACTATGGCTACACCTTC. It specifies CASSLGTVYDYGYTF.